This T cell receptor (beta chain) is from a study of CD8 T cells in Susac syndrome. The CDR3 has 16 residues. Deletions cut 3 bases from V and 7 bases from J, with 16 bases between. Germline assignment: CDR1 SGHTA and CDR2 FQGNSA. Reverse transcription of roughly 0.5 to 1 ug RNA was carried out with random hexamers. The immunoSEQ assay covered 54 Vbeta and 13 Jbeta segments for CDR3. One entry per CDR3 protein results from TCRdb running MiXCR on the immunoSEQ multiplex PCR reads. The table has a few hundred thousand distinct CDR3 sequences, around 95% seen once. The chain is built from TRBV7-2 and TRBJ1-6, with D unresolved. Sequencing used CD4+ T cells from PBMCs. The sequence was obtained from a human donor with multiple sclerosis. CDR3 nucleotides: TGTGCCAGCAGCTTCTCGGTTGCTGGTGTGAATTCACCCCTCCACTTT. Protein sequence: CASSFSVAGVNSPLHF.